This T cell receptor (beta chain) was obtained from a study of TIL therapy for anti-PD-1-resistant metastatic lung cancer. Study details: Patients had a median age of approximately 50 years (range about 38-85). Study outcomes and limitations: Many TIL product clones were absent from baseline tumor, suggesting clonal contraction.

Sequencing used immunoSEQ v3. Sequencing was performed with immunoSEQ multiplex PCR; in TCRdb, only in-frame clones are kept and a portion is missing. The sample consists of some 10,000 clones, 50% to 65% of them appearing once. Details on this clone: The antigen is not known.

The time point denotes: pre-treatment sample, taken before nivolumab and TIL therapy. Tumor tissue came from excised metastases, mostly pleural nodules or supraclavicular lymph nodes. V lost 3 bases and J 7 bases, leaving 13 bases between the germline ends. Germline loops: CDR1 KGHSH, CDR2 LQKENI. The CDR3 sequence is 13 residues long. This clonotype was sampled from a person aged 25 to 85 with non-small cell lung cancer. The material was tumor tissue, obtained at baseline. The chain recombines TRBV18 with TRBJ2-7; perhaps TRBD2 as D (6 bases). CDR3 loop: CASSPTTRGEQYF. The CDR3 nucleotides read TGTGCCAGCTCACCCACAACCCGGGGGGAGCAGTACTTC. The full variable domain, rest sourced from reference TRBV18 and TRBJ2-7, is NAGVMQNPRHLVRRRGQEARLRCSPMKGHSHVYWYRQLPEEGLKFMVYLQKENIIDESGMPKERFSAEFPKEGPSILRIQQVVRGDSAAYFCASSPTTRGEQYFGPGTRLTVT.